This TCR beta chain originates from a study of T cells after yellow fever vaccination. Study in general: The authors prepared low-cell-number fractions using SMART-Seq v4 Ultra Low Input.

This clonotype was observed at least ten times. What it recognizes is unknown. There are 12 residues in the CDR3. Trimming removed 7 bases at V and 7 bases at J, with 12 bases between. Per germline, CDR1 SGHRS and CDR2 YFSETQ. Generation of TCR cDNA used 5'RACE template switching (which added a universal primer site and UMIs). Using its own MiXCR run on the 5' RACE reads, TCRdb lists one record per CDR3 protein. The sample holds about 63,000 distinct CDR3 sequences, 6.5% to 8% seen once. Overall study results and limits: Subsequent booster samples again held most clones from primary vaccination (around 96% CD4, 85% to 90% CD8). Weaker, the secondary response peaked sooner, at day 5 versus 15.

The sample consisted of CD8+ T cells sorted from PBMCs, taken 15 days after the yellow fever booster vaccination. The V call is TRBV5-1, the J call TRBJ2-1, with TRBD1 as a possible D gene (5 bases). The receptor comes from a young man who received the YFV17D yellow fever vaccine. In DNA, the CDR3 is TGCGCCAGCGGGCCTCCAGGGAATGAGCAGTTCTTC. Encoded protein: CASGPPGNEQFF.